This paragraph covers one T cell receptor beta chain sequence. Its cognate antigen is unknown. The CDR3 has 13 amino acids. V lost 5 bases to trimming and J lost 5 bases, with 12 bases between them. Germline V CDR1 and CDR2: SGHTA, FQGNSA. The entry originates in a study of early T cells in non-severe SARS-CoV-2 infection. Study-level findings and limits: Database matching using VDJdb favored anti-spike CD8 responses, with private and CD4 specificities left missing.

TCRdb used MiXCR to reprocess the 5' RACE reads, holding one entry per CDR3 protein. Of roughly 90,000 distinct CDR3 sequences in the sample, around 15% are singletons; the top ten hold approximately 0.5%. The source is an adult who was a healthcare worker with PCR-confirmed SARS-CoV-2 infection or an uninfected control (not recorded which). This sequence joins TRBV7-2 and TRBJ2-5; D gene unclear. Sequencing was carried out using whole blood. CDR3 amino acids: CASSTLVLETQYF. The CDR3 DNA reads TGTGCCAGCAGCACCTTAGTGCTGGAGACCCAGTACTTC.